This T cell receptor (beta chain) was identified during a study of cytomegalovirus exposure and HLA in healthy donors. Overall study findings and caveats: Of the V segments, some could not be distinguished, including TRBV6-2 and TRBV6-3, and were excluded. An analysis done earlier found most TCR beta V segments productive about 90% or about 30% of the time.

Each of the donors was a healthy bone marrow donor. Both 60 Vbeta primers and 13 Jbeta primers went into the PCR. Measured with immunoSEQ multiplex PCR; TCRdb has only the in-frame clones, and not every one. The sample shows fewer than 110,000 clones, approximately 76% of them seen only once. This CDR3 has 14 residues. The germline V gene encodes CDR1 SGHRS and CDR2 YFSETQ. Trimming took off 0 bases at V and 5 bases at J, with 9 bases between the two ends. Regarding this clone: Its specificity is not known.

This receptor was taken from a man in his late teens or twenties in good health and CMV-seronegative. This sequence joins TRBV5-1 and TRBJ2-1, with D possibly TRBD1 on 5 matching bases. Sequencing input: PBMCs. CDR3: CASSLGGLDNEQFF. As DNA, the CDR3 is TGCGCCAGCAGCTTGGGGGGCCTTGACAATGAGCAGTTCTTC.